This TCR beta chain was sequenced in a study of CD8 T cells in Susac syndrome. This clonotype was counted only a few times. Its antigen is undetermined. Broader study findings: The authors acknowledged that their TCR sequencing and HLA analysis involved a relatively small number of individuals.

RNA was extracted with the RNeasy kit, and a quantity of about 0.45 to 1 ug was reverse transcribed using random hexamers. An immunoSEQ multiplex PCR generated amplified TCR beta CDR3 products spanning 54 Vbeta and 13 Jbeta. TCRdb itself ran the immunoSEQ multiplex PCR reads through MiXCR, one entry per CDR3 protein. The repertoire holds roughly 120,000 distinct CDR3 sequences, around 96% seen once, with 0.087% in the top ten. V was trimmed by 3 bases and J by 7 bases, leaving 12 bases between them. In germline, CDR1 is DFQATT, CDR2 SNEGSKA (reference sequence). There are 12 residues in the CDR3. The authors negatively isolated CD8+ and CD4+ T cells and FACS-enriched TEMRA cells.

This chain joins TRBV20-1 and TRBJ1-1; a weak D match, TRBD1 (6 bases). This clonotype originated in a human donor in good health. Material: CD4+ T cells from PBMCs. CDR3 in DNA: TGCAGTGCTAGGCCGGACAGAGGTGAAGCTTTCTTT. This encodes CSARPDRGEAFF.